One sample yielded the 20 T cell receptor beta chains listed below, sequenced in a study of T cell changes during pregnancy in multiple sclerosis. Generated by immunoSEQ multiplex PCR, the TCRdb table keeps only in-frame clones and is missing some. The table has over 45,000 clones, roughly 90% seen once. The sequencing used peripheral blood, collected in the first trimester of pregnancy. All receptors come from a female donor in good health, enrolled as a control in a pregnancy study.

The rearrangement uses TRBV30 and TRBJ1-2, with D unresolved. Looked up from germline, CDR1 is GTSNPN and CDR2 is SVGIG (reference sequence). Trimming pared 4 bases from V and 4 bases from J, leaving 4 bases between. The CDR3 runs to 10 residues. Written as DNA, the CDR3 is TGTGCCTGGACAGGCTATGGCTACACCTTC. It encodes CAWTGYGYTF.

The chain has TRBV28 and TRBJ1-1, with TRBD1 matching 7 bases. This CDR3 region has 13 residues. V lost 6 bases, J lost 2 bases, and 3 bases stayed unmatched. Germline CDR1 is MDHEN and CDR2 is SYDVKM. CDR3 sequence reads: CASRGQFNTEAFF. The DNA of the CDR3 is TGTGCCAGCAGGGGACAGTTCAACACTGAAGCTTTCTTT.

V usage is TRBV25-1 and J usage is TRBJ1-5, with D unresolved. The CDR3 is 17 residues long. Trimming stripped 3 bases from V and 1 base from J, with 16 bases between. From germline, CDR1 is MGHDK and CDR2 SYGVNS. In nucleotides, the CDR3 is TGTGCCAGCAGTGACCCTACCGGTTGTTTCAGCAATCAGCCCCAGCATTTT. Amino acid sequence: CASSDPTGCFSNQPQHF.

The chain uses TRBV7-9 and TRBJ2-1, with D possibly matching TRBD1 (6 bases). The V end was cut by 5 bases, the J end by 9 bases, with 14 bases between. Germline V gene sequence: CDR1 SEHNR, CDR2 FQNEAQ (reference sequence). CDR3 length: 13 amino acids. Here the CDR3 DNA reads TGTGCCAGCAGCCAAATCCAGGGGAGTGAGCAGTTCTTC. Protein sequence: CASSQIQGSEQFF.

V usage is TRBV6-5 and J usage is TRBJ2-5; 8 nucleotides match TRBD1. The CDR3 is 14 residues long. Per the germline V gene, CDR1 is MNHEY and CDR2 is SVGAGI. Trimming at V came to 6 bases and at J to 4 bases, leaving 7 bases not matched to a gene. The CDR3 is CASRQQGVAETQYF. The CDR3 DNA reads TGTGCCAGCAGACAACAGGGGGTGGCAGAGACCCAGTACTTC.

This clone was counted once. The rearrangement uses TRBV5-8 and TRBJ2-3, with 10 bases identical to TRBD2. CDR1 and CDR2 from the germline V gene are SGHTS and YDEGEE. Unmatched junction bases numbered 8, after V lost 1 base and J lost 6 bases. This CDR3 region has 16 residues. The CDR3 protein is CASSLIIAGGADTQYF. In nucleotides, the CDR3 is TGTGCCAGCAGCTTGATAATAGCGGGAGGTGCGGATACGCAGTATTTT.

The chain is built from TRBV5-4 and TRBJ1-2; possibly TRBD1 for D (5 bases). This CDR3 comprises 13 residues. Germline lookup yields CDR1 SGHNT and CDR2 YYREEE (reference sequence). V was pared by 3 bases and J by 1 base, with 7 bases between. The DNA for the CDR3 is TGTGCCAGCAGCTCCAGGGTTAACTATGGCTACACCTTC. This sequence encodes CASSSRVNYGYTF.

The table lists this clone with a count of one. This chain joins TRBV6-1 and TRBJ1-1; 8 bases align to TRBD1. After removal of 9 bases from V and 3 bases from J, the junction contained 6 bases not matched to a gene. Germline CDR1 is MNHNS and CDR2 is SASEGT. The CDR3 spans 13 residues. The CDR3 region has the DNA TGTGCCAGTGCCCCGGGACAGGACACTGAAGCTTTCTTT. Encoded protein: CASAPGQDTEAFF.

There are a few counts of this clone. The rearrangement joins TRBV7-9 to TRBJ1-5, with TRBD1 as a possible D gene (5 bases). This CDR3 is built from 16 residues. CDR1 and CDR2 (germline): SEHNR, FQNEAQ (reference sequence). Deletions cut 5 bases from V and 2 bases from J, with 16 bases between. The CDR3 coding sequence is TGTGCCAGCAGCGAGCTCAGGGCGTCGGGCAATCAGCCCCAGCATTTT. Encoded protein: CASSELRASGNQPQHF.

This rearrangement joins TRBV15 to TRBJ2-7; 7 bases match TRBD1. The CDR3 is 14 residues long. Germline-derived CDR1 and CDR2 are LNHNV and YYDKDF (reference sequence). Trimming at V came to 0 bases and at J to 2 bases, leaving 1 base not matched to a gene. CDR3 residues: CATSREQGAYEQYF. DNA for the CDR3: TGTGCCACCAGCAGAGAGCAGGGGGCCTACGAGCAGTACTTC.

The V and J genes are TRBV12-5 and TRBJ2-2, with D possibly matching TRBD2 (6 bases). CDR1 LGHNT and CDR2 FRNRAP come from the germline V gene. This CDR3 has 16 amino acids. V was trimmed by 1 base and J by 0 bases, leaving 9 bases between them. The CDR3 sequence is CASGLGTTANTGELFF. In DNA, the CDR3 is TGTGCTAGTGGTTTGGGGACTACAGCGAACACCGGGGAGCTGTTTTTT.

This clone was counted only a few times. The chain combines TRBV14 with TRBJ2-1; unclear D gene. V lost 4 bases to trimming and J lost 8 bases, with 6 bases between them. Germline loops: CDR1 SGHDN, CDR2 FVKESK. This CDR3 spans 11 amino acids. The chain's CDR3 is CASSPRDEQFF. CDR3 DNA: TGTGCCAGCAGCCCCCGGGATGAGCAGTTCTTC.

The chain couples TRBV5-6 to TRBJ2-7, with TRBD2 identical over 9 bases. V was clipped by 4 bases and J by 3 bases; unmatched bases: 2. CDR1 and CDR2 (germline): SGHDT, YYEEEE. The CDR3 loop spans 13 amino acids. The CDR3 DNA follows: TGTGCCAGCAGCCGGACTAGCGTCTACGAGCAGTACTTC. Residues: CASSRTSVYEQYF.

V usage is TRBV4-3 and J usage is TRBJ2-1; 7 positions match TRBD2. The germline V gene encodes CDR1 LGHNA and CDR2 YSLEER. The trim removed 1 base at V and 9 bases at J, leaving 18 bases unmatched. The CDR3 contains 18 residues. The CDR3, as DNA: TGCGCCAGCAGCCAAGTTTCTAGCGGAAGATTAATTAGGGGTGAGCAGTTCTTC. This sequence encodes CASSQVSSGRLIRGEQFF.

The CDR3 DNA reads as TGTGCCAGCAGATTAGCGGGAGCTGCTGAGACCCAGTACTTC. Translating it yields CASRLAGAAETQYF. V and J are TRBV6-5 and TRBJ2-5; 9 bases are a match to TRBD2. CDR1 is MNHEY, CDR2 SVGAGI, per germline. V lost 6 bases and J lost 5; bases outside the gene matches: 7. The CDR3 length is 14 residues.

The V gene is TRBV13, the J gene TRBJ2-1; perhaps TRBD2 as D (6 bases). This CDR3 region has 15 residues. CDR1 PRHDT and CDR2 FYEKMQ come from the germline V gene (reference sequence). The V gene lost 5 bases and the J gene lost 0 bases, with 11 bases spanning the gap. CDR3 in amino acids: CASSHGGYSYNEQFF. For the CDR3, the DNA is TGTGCCAGCAGCCATGGGGGGTACTCCTACAATGAGCAGTTCTTC.

The J gene is TRBJ1-2, the V gene TRBV6-5; D might be TRBD1 (5 bases). The V and J ends lost 6 bases and 0 bases respectively, with 11 bases between them. The germline CDR1 and CDR2 sequences are MNHEY and SVGAGI. The CDR3 is 14 residues long. The CDR3 protein is CASRSPGTNYGYTF. DNA for the CDR3: TGTGCCAGCAGGTCGCCAGGGACTAACTATGGCTACACCTTC.

The chain couples TRBV9 to TRBJ2-7, with 11 positions matching TRBD1. CDR1 SGDLS and CDR2 YYNGEE come from the germline V gene. The CDR3 covers 13 residues. V was pared by 4 bases and J by 6 bases, with 3 bases of the junction left unmatched. The DNA for the CDR3 is TGTGCCAGCAGCCCAGGGACAGGGGGCGAGCAGTACTTC. Translation: CASSPGTGGEQYF.

This chain uses TRBV7-2 with TRBJ1-1; no clear D gene. This CDR3 spans 12 amino acids. Germline CDR1 reads SGHTA; CDR2 reads FQGNSA. V dropped 3 bases and J dropped 6 bases, with 8 bases sitting between them. This chain's CDR3 is CASSLTGAEAFF. The CDR3 nucleotides read TGTGCCAGCAGCTTGACGGGAGCTGAAGCTTTCTTT.

J is TRBJ2-1 and V is TRBV28; 9 bases agree with TRBD1. This CDR3 has 14 amino acids. J gave up 5 bases and V 6 bases, and 5 bases lay outside the gene matches. Germline loops: CDR1 MDHEN, CDR2 SYDVKM. CDR3 loop: CASSPGQGNNEQFF. In DNA form, the CDR3 reads TGTGCCAGCAGCCCCGGACAGGGGAACAATGAGCAGTTCTTC.